The clone carrying this T cell receptor (beta chain) was detected ten times or more. This record comes from a study of naive and memory T cell subsets. Amplification of ligated cDNA took four PCR rounds with SP2 and nested alpha and beta constant primers. TCRdb re-derived calls from the 5' RACE reads in MiXCR, one entry per CDR3 protein. The table includes approximately 49,000 distinct CDR3 sequences, approximately 4.8% detected once. An oligonucleotide containing a UMI was ligated to the 3' end of TCR cDNA. Reverse transcription used DNase-treated unsorted total RNA, aiming for roughly 1 to 1000 ng. Germline CDR1 and CDR2: SGHAT and FQNNGV. The CDR3 is made up of 17 amino acids. The V and J ends lost 2 bases and 2 bases respectively, with 13 bases between them.

This TCR was recovered from a female donor in good health. V and J are TRBV11-2 and TRBJ2-6; no firm D call. The CDR3 here is CASSLIFRSPGANVLTF. The CDR3 region has the DNA TGTGCCAGCAGCTTAATATTTCGATCGCCTGGGGCCAACGTCCTGACTTTC.